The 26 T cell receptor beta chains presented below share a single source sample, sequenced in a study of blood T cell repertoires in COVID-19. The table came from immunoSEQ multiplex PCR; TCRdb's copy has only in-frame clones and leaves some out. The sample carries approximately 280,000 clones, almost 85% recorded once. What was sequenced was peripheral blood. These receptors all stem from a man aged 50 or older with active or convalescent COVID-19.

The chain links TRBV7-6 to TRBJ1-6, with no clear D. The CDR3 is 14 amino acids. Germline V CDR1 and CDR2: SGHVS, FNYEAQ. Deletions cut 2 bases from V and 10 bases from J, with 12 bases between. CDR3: CASSLSNSRSPLHF. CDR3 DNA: TGTGCCAGCAGCTTATCGAACTCGAGGTCACCCCTCCACTTT.

The DNA for the CDR3 is TGTGCCAGCAGGGTGGGACACAGGGGAAACACTGAAGCTTTCTTT. It yields the protein CASRVGHRGNTEAFF. The gene calls are TRBV6-5 and TRBJ1-1, with TRBD1 matching 7 bases. The CDR3 is made up of 15 amino acids. Trimming removed 6 bases from V and 2 bases from J; junction bases left unmatched: 9. Germline lookup yields CDR1 MNHEY and CDR2 SVGAGI.

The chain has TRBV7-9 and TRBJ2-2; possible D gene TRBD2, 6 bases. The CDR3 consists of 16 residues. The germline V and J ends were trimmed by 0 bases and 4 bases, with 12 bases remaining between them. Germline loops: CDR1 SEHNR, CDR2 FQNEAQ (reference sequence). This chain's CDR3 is CASSLALGLSTGELFF. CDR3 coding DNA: TGTGCCAGCAGCTTAGCCTTGGGACTTAGCACCGGGGAGCTGTTTTTT.

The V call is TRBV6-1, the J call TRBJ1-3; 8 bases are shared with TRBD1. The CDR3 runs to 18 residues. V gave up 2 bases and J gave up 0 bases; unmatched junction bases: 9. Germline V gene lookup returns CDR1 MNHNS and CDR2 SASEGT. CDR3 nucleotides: TGTGCCAGCAGTGAATCTGGGGCAGGGGGCCTCTCTGGAAACACCATATATTTT. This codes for CASSESGAGGLSGNTIYF.

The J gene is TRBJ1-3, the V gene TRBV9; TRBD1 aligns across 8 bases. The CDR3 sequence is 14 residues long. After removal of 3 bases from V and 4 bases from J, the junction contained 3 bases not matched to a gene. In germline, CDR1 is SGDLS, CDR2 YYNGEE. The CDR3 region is CASSAAGGGNTIYF. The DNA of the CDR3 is TGTGCCAGCAGCGCGGCAGGGGGCGGAAACACCATATATTTT.

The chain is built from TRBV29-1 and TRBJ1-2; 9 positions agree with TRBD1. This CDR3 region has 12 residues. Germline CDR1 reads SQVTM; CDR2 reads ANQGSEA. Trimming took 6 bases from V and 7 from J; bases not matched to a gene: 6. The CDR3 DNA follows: TGCAGCGTGGGGGACAGGGTGGGTGGCTACACCTTC. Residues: CSVGDRVGGYTF.

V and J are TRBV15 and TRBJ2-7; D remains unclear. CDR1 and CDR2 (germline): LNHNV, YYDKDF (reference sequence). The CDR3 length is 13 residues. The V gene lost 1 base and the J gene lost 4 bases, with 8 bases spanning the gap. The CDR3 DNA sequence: TGTGCCACCAGCAGAGGGGCTCAATACGAGCAGTACTTC. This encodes CATSRGAQYEQYF.

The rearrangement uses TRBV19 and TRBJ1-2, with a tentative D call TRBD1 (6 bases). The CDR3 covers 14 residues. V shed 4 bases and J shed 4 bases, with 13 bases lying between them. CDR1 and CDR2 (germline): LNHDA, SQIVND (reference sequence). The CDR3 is CASSRQASSYGYTF. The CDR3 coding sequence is TGTGCCAGTAGTAGACAGGCCTCTAGCTATGGCTACACCTTC.

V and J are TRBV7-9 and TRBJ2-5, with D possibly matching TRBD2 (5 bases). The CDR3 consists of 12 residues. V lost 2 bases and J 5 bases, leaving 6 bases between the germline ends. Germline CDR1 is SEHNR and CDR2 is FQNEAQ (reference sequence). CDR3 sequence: CASSLRGETQYF. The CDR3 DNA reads TGTGCCAGCAGCTTACGGGGTGAGACCCAGTACTTC.

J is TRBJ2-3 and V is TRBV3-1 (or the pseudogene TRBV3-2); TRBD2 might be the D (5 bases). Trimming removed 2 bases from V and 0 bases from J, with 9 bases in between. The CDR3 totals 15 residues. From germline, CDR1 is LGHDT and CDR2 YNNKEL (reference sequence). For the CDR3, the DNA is TGTGCCAGCAGCCAAAAGCGGTTTAGCACAGATACGCAGTATTTT. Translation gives CASSQKRFSTDTQYF.

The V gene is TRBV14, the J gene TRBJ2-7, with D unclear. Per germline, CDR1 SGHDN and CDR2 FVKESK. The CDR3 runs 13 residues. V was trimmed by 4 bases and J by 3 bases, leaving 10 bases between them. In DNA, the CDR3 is TGTGCCAGCAGCCGAAGGCCGGGCTACGAGCAGTACTTC. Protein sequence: CASSRRPGYEQYF.

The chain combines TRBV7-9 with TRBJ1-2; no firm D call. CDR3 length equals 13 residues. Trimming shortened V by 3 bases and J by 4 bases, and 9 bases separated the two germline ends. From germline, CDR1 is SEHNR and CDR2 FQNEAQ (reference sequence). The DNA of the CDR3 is TGTGCCAGCAGCTTCGTCGAGGTCTATGGCTACACCTTC. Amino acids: CASSFVEVYGYTF.

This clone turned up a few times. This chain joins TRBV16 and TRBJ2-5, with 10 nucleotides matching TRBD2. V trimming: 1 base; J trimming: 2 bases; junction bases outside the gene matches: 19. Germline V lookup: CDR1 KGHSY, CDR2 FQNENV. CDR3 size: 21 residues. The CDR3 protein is CASSQLPNRASGRSLQETQYF. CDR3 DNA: TGTGCCAGCAGCCAATTGCCCAACCGGGCTAGCGGGAGAAGTCTTCAAGAGACCCAGTACTTC.

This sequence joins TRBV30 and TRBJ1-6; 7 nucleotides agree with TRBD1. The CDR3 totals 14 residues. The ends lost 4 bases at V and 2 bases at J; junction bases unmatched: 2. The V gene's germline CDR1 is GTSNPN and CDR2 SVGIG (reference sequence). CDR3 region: CAWTDRTYNSPLHF. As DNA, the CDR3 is TGTGCCTGGACGGACAGGACCTATAATTCACCCCTCCACTTT.

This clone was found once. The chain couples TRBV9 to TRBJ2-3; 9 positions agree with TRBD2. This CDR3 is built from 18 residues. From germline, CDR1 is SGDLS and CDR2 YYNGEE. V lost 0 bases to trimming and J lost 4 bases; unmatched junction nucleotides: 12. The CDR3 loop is CASSVEGSGSQRADTQYF. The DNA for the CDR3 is TGTGCCAGCAGCGTAGAGGGTAGCGGGAGTCAAAGGGCAGATACGCAGTATTTT. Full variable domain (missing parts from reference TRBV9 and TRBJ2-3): DSGVTQTPKHLITATGQRVTLRCSPRSGDLSVYWYQQSLDQGLQFLIQYYNGEERAKGNILERFSAQQFPDLHSELNLSSLELGDSALYFCASSVEGSGSQRADTQYFGPGTRLTVL.

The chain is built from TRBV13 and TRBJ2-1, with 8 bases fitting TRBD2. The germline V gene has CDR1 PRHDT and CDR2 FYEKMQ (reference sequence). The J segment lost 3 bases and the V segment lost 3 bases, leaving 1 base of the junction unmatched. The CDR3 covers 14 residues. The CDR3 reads CASSFLAGYNEQFF. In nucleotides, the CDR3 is TGTGCCAGCAGCTTTCTAGCGGGCTACAATGAGCAGTTCTTC.

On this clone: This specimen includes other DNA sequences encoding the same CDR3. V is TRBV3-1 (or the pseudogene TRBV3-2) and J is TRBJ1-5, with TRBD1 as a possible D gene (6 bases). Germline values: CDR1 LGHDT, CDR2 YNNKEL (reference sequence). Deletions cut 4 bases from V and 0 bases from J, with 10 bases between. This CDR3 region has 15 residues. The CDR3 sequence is CASSLTGSSNQPQHF. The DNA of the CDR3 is TGTGCCAGCAGCCTTACAGGGTCTAGCAATCAGCCCCAGCATTTT.

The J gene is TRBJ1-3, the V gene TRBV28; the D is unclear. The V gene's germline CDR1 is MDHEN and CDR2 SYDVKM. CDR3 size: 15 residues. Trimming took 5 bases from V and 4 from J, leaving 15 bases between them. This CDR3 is CASSPSTLGGNTIYF. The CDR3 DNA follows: TGTGCCAGCAGTCCCTCAACCCTGGGCGGAAACACCATATATTTT.

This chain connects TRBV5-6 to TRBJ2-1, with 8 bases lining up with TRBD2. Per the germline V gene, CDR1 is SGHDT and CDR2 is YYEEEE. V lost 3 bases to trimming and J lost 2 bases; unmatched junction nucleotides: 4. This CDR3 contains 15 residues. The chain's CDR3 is CASSSGRGTYNEQFF. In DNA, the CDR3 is TGTGCCAGCAGCTCCGGGAGGGGCACCTACAATGAGCAGTTCTTC. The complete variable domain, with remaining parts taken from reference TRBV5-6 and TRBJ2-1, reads DAGVTQSPTHLIKTRGQQVTLRCSPKSGHDTVSWYQQALGQGPQFIFQYYEEEERQRGNFPDRFSGHQFPNYSSELNVNALLLGDSALYLCASSSGRGTYNEQFFGPGTRLTVL.

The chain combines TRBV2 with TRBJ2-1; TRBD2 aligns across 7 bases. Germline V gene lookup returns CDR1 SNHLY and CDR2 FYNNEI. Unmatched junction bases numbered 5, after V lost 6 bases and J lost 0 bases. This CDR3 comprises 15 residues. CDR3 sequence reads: CASRGGLSSYNEQFF. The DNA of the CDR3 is TGTGCCAGCAGGGGGGGGTTGAGCTCCTACAATGAGCAGTTCTTC.

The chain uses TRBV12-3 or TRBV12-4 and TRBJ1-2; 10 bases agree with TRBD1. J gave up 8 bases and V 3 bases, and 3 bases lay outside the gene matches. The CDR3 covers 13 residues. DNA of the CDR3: TGTGCCAGCAGTTTCCCGGGACAGGGGGGCTACACCTTC. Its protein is CASSFPGQGGYTF.

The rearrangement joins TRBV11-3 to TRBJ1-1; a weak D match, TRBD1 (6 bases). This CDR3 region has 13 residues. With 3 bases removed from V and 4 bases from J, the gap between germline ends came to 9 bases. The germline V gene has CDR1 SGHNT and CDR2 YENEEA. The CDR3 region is CASSLTGATEAFF. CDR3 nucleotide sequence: TGTGCCAGCAGCTTGACAGGCGCCACTGAAGCTTTCTTT.

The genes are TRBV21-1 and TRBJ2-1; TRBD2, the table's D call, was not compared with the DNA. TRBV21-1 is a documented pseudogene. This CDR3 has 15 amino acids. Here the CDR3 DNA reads TGTGCCAGCAGCAGTGGGACTAGCGGGAATAATGAGCAGTTCTTC. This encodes CASSSGTSGNNEQFF.

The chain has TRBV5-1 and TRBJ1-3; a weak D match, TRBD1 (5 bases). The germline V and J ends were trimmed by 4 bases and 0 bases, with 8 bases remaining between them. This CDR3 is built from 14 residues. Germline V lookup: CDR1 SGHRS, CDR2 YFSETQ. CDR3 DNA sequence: TGCGCCAGCAGCAACCAGGGCTCTGGAAACACCATATATTTT. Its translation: CASSNQGSGNTIYF.

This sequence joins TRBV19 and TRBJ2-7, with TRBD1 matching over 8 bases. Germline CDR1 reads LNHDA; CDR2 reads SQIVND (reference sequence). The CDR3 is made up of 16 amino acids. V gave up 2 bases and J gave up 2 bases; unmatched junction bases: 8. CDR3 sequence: CASSISGGDDTYEQYF. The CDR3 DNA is TGTGCCAGTAGTATATCAGGGGGCGATGATACCTACGAGCAGTACTTC.

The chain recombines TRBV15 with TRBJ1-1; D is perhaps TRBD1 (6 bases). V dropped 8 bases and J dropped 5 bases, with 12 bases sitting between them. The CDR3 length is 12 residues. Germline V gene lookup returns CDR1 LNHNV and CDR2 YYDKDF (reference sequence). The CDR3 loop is CATRKGETEAFF. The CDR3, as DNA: TGTGCCACCCGGAAGGGGGAGACTGAAGCTTTCTTT.